This TCR beta chain was captured by sequencing in a study of blood T cell repertoires in COVID-19. V dropped 0 bases and J dropped 0 bases, with 12 bases sitting between them. CDR3 size: 17 residues. CDR1 is ENHRY and CDR2 is SYGVKD in the germline V gene. Enrolled during active infection, Seattle patients were then followed longitudinally. Authors' methods: Amplification with reference gene primers provided the estimates of nucleated cell counts. This table comes from immunoSEQ multiplex PCR, and its TCRdb copy is limited to in-frame clones, with some not included. That table is the source of V, J and clone size, and D and trimming were worked out from the DNA. The sample holds 250,000 to 350,000 clones; about 81% are singletons and the top ten take about 1.6%.

V is TRBV10-3 and J is TRBJ1-3; D possibly corresponds to TRBD1 (6 bases). This TCR came from a human donor with COVID-19, enrolled during active disease. The donor label of this sample is uncertain. Input material: peripheral blood. CDR3 amino acids: CAISESDRRDSGNTIYF. CDR3 DNA: TGTGCCATCAGTGAGTCCGACAGGCGAGACTCTGGAAACACCATATATTTT.